The T cell receptor beta chain described here comes from a study of cytomegalovirus exposure and HLA in healthy donors. Broader study findings: For presence/absence analyses, sequencing depth was assumed to be roughly uniform across donors. After further analysis at a later stage, roughly 16,000 TCR beta sequences were associated with HLA alleles at 0.05 false discovery rate. According to a later analysis, most TCR beta chains associated with CMV appeared HLA-restricted.

Details on this clone: What it binds is not known.

Healthy people donating bone marrow made up the donors. The study ran its PCR with 60 Vbeta and 13 Jbeta primers. Assay used: immunoSEQ multiplex PCR; TCRdb lists only in-frame clones, some missing. The sample gives approximately 200,000 clones, 82% of which show up once; 5.5% to 7% is in the top ten. Sequenced material: PBMCs. The clonotype originates from a woman aged 45-60 years in good health and CMV-seropositive.

CDR3 amino acids: CACIAGGLSDTQYF. The CDR3 region has the DNA TGTGCCTGCATAGCGGGAGGGCTGTCAGATACGCAGTATTTT. V usage is TRBV30 and J usage is TRBJ2-3; 11 nucleotides align to TRBD2. Germline V gene data show CDR1 as GTSNPN and CDR2 as SVGIG (reference sequence). The CDR3 covers 14 residues. Trimming took 6 bases from V and 4 from J; bases not matched to a gene: 6.